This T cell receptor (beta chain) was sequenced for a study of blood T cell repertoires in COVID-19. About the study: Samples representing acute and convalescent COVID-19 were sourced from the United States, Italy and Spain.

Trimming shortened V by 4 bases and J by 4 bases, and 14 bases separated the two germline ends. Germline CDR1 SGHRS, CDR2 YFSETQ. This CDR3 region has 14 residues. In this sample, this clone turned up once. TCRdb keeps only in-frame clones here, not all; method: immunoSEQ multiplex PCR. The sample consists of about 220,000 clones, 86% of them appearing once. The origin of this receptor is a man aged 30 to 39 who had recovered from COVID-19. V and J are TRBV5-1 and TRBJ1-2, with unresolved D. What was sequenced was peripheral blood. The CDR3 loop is CASSTGDRGYGYTF. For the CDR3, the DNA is TGCGCCAGCAGCACTGGAGACCGAGGCTATGGCTACACCTTC.